The TCR beta chain under discussion was sequenced for a study of shared clonotypes between healthy human individuals. V was shortened by 5 bases and J by 0 bases, with 4 bases between the two germline ends. The germline V gene encodes CDR1 KGHSH and CDR2 LQKENI. CDR3 length equals 12 residues. The method was immunoSEQ multiplex PCR; TCRdb's version includes in-frame clones alone and lacks a portion of them. The sample has some 2,500,000 clones; around 90% are singletons. The V gene is TRBV18, the J gene TRBJ2-5; no reliable D call. The clonotype was recovered from a young man in good health. Some clones in this sample may be carry-over from other donors' samples. Sequenced: naive CD4+ T cells from PBMCs. The subset was: CD45RA+ positively selected. The CDR3 DNA follows: TGTGCCAGCTCAATGTACCAAGAGACCCAGTACTTC. This encodes CASSMYQETQYF. Full variable domain (remainder filled in from reference TRBV18 and TRBJ2-5): NAGVMQNPRHLVRRRGQEARLRCSPMKGHSHVYWYRQLPEEGLKFMVYLQKENIIDESGMPKERFSAEFPKEGPSILRIQQVVRGDSAAYFCASSMYQETQYFGPGTRLLVL.